The rows below give T cell receptor beta chains drawn from one sample of a study of blood T cell repertoires in COVID-19. Some clones are missing from TCRdb's copy, which holds only in-frame ones; the method was immunoSEQ multiplex PCR. This sample has more than 250,000 clones, with 84% found just once. Material for sequencing was peripheral blood. All receptors derive from a human donor in a cohort sampled during active COVID-19. Each CDR3 is given with its conserved first and last residue. Fields, in order: V gene, J gene, CDR3 length, clone size, D gene, CDR3 protein, CDR3 DNA. The D gene is left open where the match is weak. Rows give clone size only sometimes, using once, few, many, or a class for an expanded clone.

>TRBV19|TRBJ2-2|14|NA|TRBD1
CASTDRENTGELFF
TGTGCCAGCACAGACAGGGAGAACACCGGGGAGCTGTTTTTT
>TRBV27|TRBJ2-1|16|NA|TRBD2
CASSPLSGRSYNEQFF
TGTGCCAGCAGCCCCCTCAGCGGGAGGTCCTACAATGAGCAGTTCTTC
>TRBV5-4|TRBJ2-7|14|NA|TRBD1
CASRTGQGVYEQYF
TGTGCCAGCAGAACGGGACAGGGAGTCTACGAGCAGTACTTC
>TRBV12-3/TRBV12-4|TRBJ1-1|13|NA|NA
CASSLRENTEAFF
TGTGCCAGCAGTTTACGGGAGAACACTGAAGCTTTCTTT
>TRBV5-4|TRBJ1-1|15|NA|NA
CASRSTPAPNTEAFF
TGTGCCAGCAGATCAACTCCCGCACCCAACACTGAAGCTTTCTTT
>TRBV7-2|TRBJ1-5|14|few|NA
CASSLRGGNQPQHF
TGTGCCAGCAGCCTCAGGGGTGGCAATCAGCCCCAGCATTTT
>TRBV10-2|TRBJ1-5|13|NA|NA
CASSALDNQPQHF
TGCGCCAGCAGTGCTCTAGACAATCAGCCCCAGCATTTT
>TRBV6-4|TRBJ2-7|17|NA|TRBD1
CASSDVWIQGITYEQYF
TGTGCCAGCAGTGATGTATGGATACAGGGGATTACCTACGAGCAGTACTTC
>TRBV5-1|TRBJ2-5|14|NA|TRBD1
CASSIGQGLGTQYF
TGCGCCAGCAGCATTGGACAGGGGTTGGGGACCCAGTACTTC
>TRBV28|TRBJ2-7|16|NA|TRBD1
CASSLRGTGTAYEQYF
TGTGCCAGCAGTTTGCGAGGGACAGGGACTGCTTACGAGCAGTACTTC
>TRBV5-1|TRBJ1-1|13|few|NA
CASSLTTNTEAFF
TGCGCCAGCAGCTTGACTACGAATACTGAAGCTTTCTTT
>TRBV9|TRBJ2-7|16|once|TRBD1
CASSFTGTGVFHEQYF
TGTGCCAGCAGCTTCACCGGGACAGGGGTCTTCCACGAGCAGTACTTC
>TRBV12-3/TRBV12-4|TRBJ2-7|12|NA|NA
CASSPGPYEQYF
TGTGCCAGCAGTCCCGGTCCCTACGAGCAGTACTTC
>TRBV5-1|TRBJ2-7|12|once|NA
CASSSQGNEQYF
TGCGCCAGCAGCTCACAGGGAAACGAGCAGTACTTC
>TRBV11-2|TRBJ2-3|20|NA|TRBD1
CASSLDLQGAWGRGTDTQYF
TGTGCCAGCAGCTTAGACTTGCAGGGGGCTTGGGGGCGAGGCACAGATACGCAGTATTTT
>TRBV6-2/TRBV6-3|TRBJ2-7|16|NA|NA
CASSLRTGGRLYEQYF
TGTGCCAGCAGCCTTAGGACAGGTGGGAGGCTCTACGAGCAGTACTTC
>TRBV29-1|TRBJ2-7|17|NA|NA
CSVLALTGNRAFYEQYF
TGCAGCGTCCTAGCTCTGACAGGCAACAGAGCCTTCTACGAGCAGTACTTC
>TRBV21-1|TRBJ2-7|17|NA|NA
CASSSRTGNAVWDEQYF
TGTGCCAGCAGCAGCAGGACAGGGAATGCCGTGTGGGACGAGCAGTACTTC
>TRBV6-6|TRBJ2-7|14|NA|TRBD1
CASSGTGGSYEQYF
TGTGCCAGCAGCGGTACAGGGGGTTCCTACGAGCAGTACTTC
>TRBV3-1/TRBV3-2|TRBJ2-2|11|NA|NA
CAVRDTGELFF
TGCGCCGTTCGGGACACCGGGGAGCTGTTTTTT
>TRBV27|TRBJ2-7|14|once|TRBD1
CASRTGILSYEQYF
TGTGCCAGCAGGACAGGGATTTTGTCCTACGAGCAGTACTTC
>TRBV19|TRBJ2-5|15|few|NA
CASSEAGTLGETQYF
TGTGCCAGTAGTGAAGCCGGGACATTGGGAGAGACCCAGTACTTC
>TRBV14|TRBJ2-7|19|NA|TRBD2
CASSPGLAGEWEGSYEQYF
TGTGCCAGCAGCCCTGGACTAGCGGGAGAATGGGAGGGTTCGTACGAGCAGTACTTC
>TRBV18|TRBJ2-7|16|NA|TRBD2
CASSPISGRNVGEQYF
TGTGCCAGCTCACCAATTAGCGGGAGGAACGTAGGGGAGCAGTACTTC
>TRBV19|TRBJ1-1|12|few|NA
CASKDWNTEAFF
TGTGCCAGTAAAGACTGGAACACTGAAGCTTTCTTT
>TRBV3-1/TRBV3-2|TRBJ2-5|16|NA|TRBD2
CASSQARLAGEETQYF
TGTGCCAGCAGCCAAGCAAGACTAGCGGGAGAGGAGACCCAGTACTTC
>TRBV6-5|TRBJ1-5|13|NA|NA
CASTHLQGQPQHF
TGTGCCAGCACCCATCTCCAGGGACAGCCCCAGCATTTT
>TRBV20-1|TRBJ1-1|11|NA|NA
CSASWVSAFFF
TGCAGTGCTAGTTGGGTGAGCGCTTTTTTCTTT
>TRBV5-4|TRBJ2-6|15|NA|NA
CASSAGTSGANVLTF
TGTGCCAGCAGCGCGGGGACCAGTGGGGCCAACGTCCTGACTTTC
>TRBV7-9|TRBJ1-2|15|NA|NA
CASSLNQQTNYGYTF
TGTGCCAGCAGCTTAAATCAACAGACTAACTATGGCTACACCTTC
>TRBV4-2|TRBJ1-1|14|many|NA
CASSQETRSTEAFF
TGTGCCAGCAGCCAAGAAACGAGGAGCACTGAAGCTTTCTTT
>TRBV19|TRBJ2-7|15|once|TRBD1
CASSSTGGQGYEQYF
TGTGCCAGTAGTTCGACAGGTGGACAGGGTTACGAGCAGTACTTC
>TRBV5-4|TRBJ1-6|13|few|TRBD1
CASSLEDRLALHF
TGTGCCAGCAGCTTGGAGGACAGGTTGGCCCTCCACTTT
>TRBV27|TRBJ1-6|14|once|NA
CASSLGGVRSPLHF
TGTGCCAGCTCCTTAGGCGGGGTGCGTTCACCCCTCCACTTT
>TRBV4-3|TRBJ2-7|14|NA|NA
CASSQETAYYEQYF
TGCGCCAGCAGCCAAGAAACAGCCTACTACGAGCAGTACTTC
>TRBV7-9|TRBJ2-3|15|NA|NA
CASNSGGFSGDTQYF
TGTGCCAGCAACAGCGGCGGCTTTTCTGGAGATACGCAGTATTTT